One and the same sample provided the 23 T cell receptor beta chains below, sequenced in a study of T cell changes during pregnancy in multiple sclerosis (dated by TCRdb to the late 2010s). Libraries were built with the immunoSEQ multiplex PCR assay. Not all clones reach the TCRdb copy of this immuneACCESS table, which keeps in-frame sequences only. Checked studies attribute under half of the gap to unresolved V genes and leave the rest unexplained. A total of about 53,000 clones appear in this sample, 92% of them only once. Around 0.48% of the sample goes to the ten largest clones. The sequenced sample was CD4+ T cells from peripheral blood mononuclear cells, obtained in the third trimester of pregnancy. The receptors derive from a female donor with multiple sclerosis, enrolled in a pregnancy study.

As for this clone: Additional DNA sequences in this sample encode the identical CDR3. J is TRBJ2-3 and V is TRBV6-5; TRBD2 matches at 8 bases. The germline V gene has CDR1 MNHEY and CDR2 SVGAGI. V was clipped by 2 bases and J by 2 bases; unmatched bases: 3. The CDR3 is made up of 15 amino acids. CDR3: CASSYGRGDTDTQYF. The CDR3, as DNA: TGTGCCAGCAGTTACGGGCGGGGGGACACAGATACGCAGTATTTT.

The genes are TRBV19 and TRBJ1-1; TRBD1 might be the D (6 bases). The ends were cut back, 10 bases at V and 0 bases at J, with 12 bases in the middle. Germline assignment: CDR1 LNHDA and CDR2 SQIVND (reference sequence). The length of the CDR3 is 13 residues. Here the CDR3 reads CATGHLMNTEAFF. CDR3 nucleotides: TGTGCCACGGGACATCTTATGAACACTGAAGCTTTCTTT.

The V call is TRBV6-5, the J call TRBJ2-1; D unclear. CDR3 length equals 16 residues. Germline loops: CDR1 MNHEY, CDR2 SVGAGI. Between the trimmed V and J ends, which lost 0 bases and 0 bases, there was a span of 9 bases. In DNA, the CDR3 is TGTGCCAGCAGTTACTCGTGGCAGGTCTCCTACAATGAGCAGTTCTTC. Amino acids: CASSYSWQVSYNEQFF.

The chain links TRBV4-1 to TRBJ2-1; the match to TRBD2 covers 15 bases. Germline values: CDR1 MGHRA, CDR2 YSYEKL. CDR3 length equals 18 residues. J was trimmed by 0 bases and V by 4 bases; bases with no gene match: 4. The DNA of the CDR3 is TGCGCCAGCAGCCTAGGGACTAGCGGGGGGAGCTCCTACAATGAGCAGTTCTTC. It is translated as CASSLGTSGGSSYNEQFF.

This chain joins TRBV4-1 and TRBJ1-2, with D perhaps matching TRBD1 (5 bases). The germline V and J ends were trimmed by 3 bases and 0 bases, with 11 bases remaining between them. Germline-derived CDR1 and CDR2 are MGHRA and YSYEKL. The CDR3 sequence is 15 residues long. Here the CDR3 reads CASSHQGRANYGYTF. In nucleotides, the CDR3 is TGCGCCAGCAGCCACCAGGGAAGGGCTAACTATGGCTACACCTTC.

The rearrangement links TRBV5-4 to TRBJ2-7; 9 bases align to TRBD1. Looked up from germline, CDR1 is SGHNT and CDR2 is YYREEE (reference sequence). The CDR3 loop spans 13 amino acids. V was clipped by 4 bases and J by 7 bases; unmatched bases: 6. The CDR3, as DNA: TGTGCCAGCAGCATGGACAGGGGCCGGGAGCAGTACTTC. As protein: CASSMDRGREQYF. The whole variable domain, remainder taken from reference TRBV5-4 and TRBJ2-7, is ETGVTQSPTHLIKTRGQQVTLRCSSQSGHNTVSWYQQALGQGPQFIFQYYREEENGRGNFPPRFSGLQFPNYSSELNVNALELDDSALYLCASSMDRGREQYFGPGTRLTVT.

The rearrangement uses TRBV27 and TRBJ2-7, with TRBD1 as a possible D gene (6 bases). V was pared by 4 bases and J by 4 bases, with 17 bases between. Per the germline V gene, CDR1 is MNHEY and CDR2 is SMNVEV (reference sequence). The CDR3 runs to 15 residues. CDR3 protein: CASSSTTGSQYEQYF. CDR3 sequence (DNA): TGTGCCAGCAGTTCCACGACAGGAAGCCAATACGAGCAGTACTTC.

In DNA form, the CDR3 reads TGTGCCAGCACACCACCTGGGACAGAAGAGACCCAGTACTTC. Translated, it gives CASTPPGTEETQYF. This chain connects TRBV6-5 to TRBJ2-5, with 7 bases aligning to TRBD1. V was clipped by 7 bases and J by 3 bases; unmatched bases: 8. Germline V gives CDR1 MNHEY, CDR2 SVGAGI. CDR3 size: 14 residues.

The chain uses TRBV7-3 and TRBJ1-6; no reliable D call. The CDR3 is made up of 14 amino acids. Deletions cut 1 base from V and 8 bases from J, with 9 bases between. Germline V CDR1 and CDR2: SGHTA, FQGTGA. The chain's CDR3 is CASSLNSMDSPLHF. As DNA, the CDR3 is TGTGCCAGCAGCTTAAACTCGATGGATTCACCCCTCCACTTT.

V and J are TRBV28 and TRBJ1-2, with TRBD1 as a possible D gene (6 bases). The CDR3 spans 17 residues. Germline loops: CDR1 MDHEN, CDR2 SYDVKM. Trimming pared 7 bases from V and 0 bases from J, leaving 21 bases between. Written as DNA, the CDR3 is TGTGCCAGCACCTCGGTGGGGGGGGCCATCACTAACTATGGCTACACCTTC. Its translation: CASTSVGGAITNYGYTF.

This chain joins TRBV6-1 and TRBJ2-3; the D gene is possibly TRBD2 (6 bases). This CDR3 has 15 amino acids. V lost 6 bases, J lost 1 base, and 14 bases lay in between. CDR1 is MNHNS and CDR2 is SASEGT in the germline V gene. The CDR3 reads CASRDTGGGTDTQYF. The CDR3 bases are TGTGCCAGCAGAGACACCGGCGGGGGCACAGATACGCAGTATTTT.

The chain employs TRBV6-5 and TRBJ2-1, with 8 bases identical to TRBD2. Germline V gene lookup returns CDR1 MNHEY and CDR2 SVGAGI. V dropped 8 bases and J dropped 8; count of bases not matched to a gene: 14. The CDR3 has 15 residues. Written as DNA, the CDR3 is TGTGCCAGCCACTTCGGGGGGGCAGCAGGGGATGAGCAGTTCTTC. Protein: CASHFGGAAGDEQFF.

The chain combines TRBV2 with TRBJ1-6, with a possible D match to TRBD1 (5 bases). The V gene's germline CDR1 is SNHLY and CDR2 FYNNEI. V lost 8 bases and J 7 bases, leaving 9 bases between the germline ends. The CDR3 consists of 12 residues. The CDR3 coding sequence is TGTGCCAGCGGAAGACAGAATTCACCCCTCCACTTT. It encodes CASGRQNSPLHF.

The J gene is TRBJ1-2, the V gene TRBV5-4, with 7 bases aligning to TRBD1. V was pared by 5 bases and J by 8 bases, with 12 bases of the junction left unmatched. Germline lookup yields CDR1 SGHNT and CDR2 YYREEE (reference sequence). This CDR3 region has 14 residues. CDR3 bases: TGTGCCAGCAGAACAATGACAGGGCCGGAGGGCTACACCTTC. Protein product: CASRTMTGPEGYTF.

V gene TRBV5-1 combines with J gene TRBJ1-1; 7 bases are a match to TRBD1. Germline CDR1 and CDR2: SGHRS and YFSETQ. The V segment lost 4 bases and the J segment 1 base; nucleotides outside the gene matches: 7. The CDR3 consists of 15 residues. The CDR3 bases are TGCGCCAGCAGCCCCTGGGACAGCCAGAACACTGAAGCTTTCTTT. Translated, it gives CASSPWDSQNTEAFF.

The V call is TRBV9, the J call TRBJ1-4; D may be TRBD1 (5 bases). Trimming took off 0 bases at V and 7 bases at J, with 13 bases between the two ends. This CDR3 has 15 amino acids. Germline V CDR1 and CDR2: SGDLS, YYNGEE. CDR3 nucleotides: TGTGCCAGCAGCGTAGGTGGGACGGAGGGTGAAAAACTGTTTTTT. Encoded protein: CASSVGGTEGEKLFF.

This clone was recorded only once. Here the CDR3 reads CASSPMEMTTDYGYTF. The CDR3 region has the DNA TGTGCCAGCAGCCCCATGGAGATGACGACCGACTATGGCTACACCTTC. The chain carries TRBV4-2 and TRBJ1-2; D is uncertain. CDR3 length: 16 amino acids. In germline, CDR1 is LGHNA, CDR2 YNFKEQ. Between the trimmed V and J ends, which lost 4 bases and 3 bases, there was a span of 18 bases.

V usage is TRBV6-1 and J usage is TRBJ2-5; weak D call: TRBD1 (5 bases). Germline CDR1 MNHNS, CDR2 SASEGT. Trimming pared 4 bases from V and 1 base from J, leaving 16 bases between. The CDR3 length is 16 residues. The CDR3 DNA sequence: TGTGCCAGCAGTGCTACTACAGGAGCTCCCCAAGAGACCCAGTACTTC. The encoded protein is CASSATTGAPQETQYF.

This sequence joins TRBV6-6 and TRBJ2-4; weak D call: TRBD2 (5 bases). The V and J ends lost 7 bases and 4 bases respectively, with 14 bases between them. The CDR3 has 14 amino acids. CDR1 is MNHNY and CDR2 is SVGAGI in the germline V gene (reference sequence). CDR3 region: CASTDRTGKNIQYF. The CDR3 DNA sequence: TGTGCCAGCACCGACCGAACGGGGAAAAACATTCAGTACTTC.

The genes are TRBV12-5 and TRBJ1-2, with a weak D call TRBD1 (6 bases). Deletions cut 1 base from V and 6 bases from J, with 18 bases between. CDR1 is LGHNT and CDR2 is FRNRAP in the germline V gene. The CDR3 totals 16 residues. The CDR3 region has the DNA TGTGCTAGTGGTTTGGAACTTACAGGGCATCTCAATGGCTACACCTTC. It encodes CASGLELTGHLNGYTF.

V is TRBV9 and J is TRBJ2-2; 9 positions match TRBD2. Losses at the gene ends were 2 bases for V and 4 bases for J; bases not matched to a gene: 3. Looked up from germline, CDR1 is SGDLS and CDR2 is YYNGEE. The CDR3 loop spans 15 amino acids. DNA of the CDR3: TGTGCCAGCAGCGTCGCTAGCGGGGCCACCGGGGAGCTGTTTTTT. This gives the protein CASSVASGATGELFF.

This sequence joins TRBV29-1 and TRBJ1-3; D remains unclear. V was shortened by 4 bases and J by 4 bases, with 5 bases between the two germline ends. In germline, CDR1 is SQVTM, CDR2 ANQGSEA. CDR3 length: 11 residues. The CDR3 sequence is CSVVLGNTIYF. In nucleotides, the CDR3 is TGCAGCGTTGTCCTGGGAAACACCATATATTTT.

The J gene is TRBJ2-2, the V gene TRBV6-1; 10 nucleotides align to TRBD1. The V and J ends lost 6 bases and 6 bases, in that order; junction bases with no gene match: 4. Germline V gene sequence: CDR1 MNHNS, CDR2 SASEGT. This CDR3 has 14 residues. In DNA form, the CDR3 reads TGTGCCAGCAGGAGACAGGGGGCGCCCGGGGAGCTGTTTTTT. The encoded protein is CASRRQGAPGELFF.